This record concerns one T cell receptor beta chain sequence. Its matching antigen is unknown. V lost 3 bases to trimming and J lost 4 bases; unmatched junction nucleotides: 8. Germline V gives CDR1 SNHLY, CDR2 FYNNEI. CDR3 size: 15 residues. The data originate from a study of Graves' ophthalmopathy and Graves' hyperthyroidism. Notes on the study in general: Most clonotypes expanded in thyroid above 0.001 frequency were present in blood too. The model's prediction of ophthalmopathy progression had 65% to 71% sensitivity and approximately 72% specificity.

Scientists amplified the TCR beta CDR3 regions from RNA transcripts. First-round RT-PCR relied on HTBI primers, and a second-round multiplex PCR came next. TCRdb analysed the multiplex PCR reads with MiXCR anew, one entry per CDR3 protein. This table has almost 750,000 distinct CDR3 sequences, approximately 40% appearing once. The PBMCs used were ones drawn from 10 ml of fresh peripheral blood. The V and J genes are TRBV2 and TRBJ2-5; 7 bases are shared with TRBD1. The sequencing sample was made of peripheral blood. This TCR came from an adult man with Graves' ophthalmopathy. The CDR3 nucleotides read TGTGCCAGCAGTGAGCCGGGACAGTTAATAGAGACCCAGTACTTC. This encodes CASSEPGQLIETQYF.